These 14 T cell receptor beta chains were sequenced from one sample in a study of T-cell reconstitution after alpha-beta-depleted transplantation in children. The library targeted TCRbeta and was prepared with unique molecular identifiers. In TCRdb, the PCR reads were re-called with MiXCR into one record per CDR3 protein. The sample lists about 610,000 distinct CDR3 sequences, over 9.5% occurring once. The material sequenced was PBMCs from the stem cell graft donor, taken from the stem cell graft. The receptor set was obtained from a human donor who donated a stem cell graft to a child with acute myeloid leukemia.

This clonotype was seen at least ten times. The chain combines TRBV29-1 with TRBJ1-1, with no clear D. There are 10 residues in the CDR3. V was pared by 4 bases and J by 8 bases, with 8 bases between. Germline values: CDR1 SQVTM, CDR2 ANQGSEA. The CDR3 region is CSVGVIEAFF. The CDR3 coding sequence is TGCAGCGTTGGGGTGATAGAAGCTTTCTTT.

This clonotype was seen at least ten times. The chain links TRBV29-1 to TRBJ2-3; D is possibly TRBD2 (5 bases). Trimming took 8 bases from V and 3 from J, leaving 15 bases between them. The CDR3 runs 13 residues. Germline CDR1 is SQVTM and CDR2 is ANQGSEA. CDR3 DNA sequence: TGCAGCTCCCTTGGGAGAGGGACAGATACGCAGTATTTT. Translating gives CSSLGRGTDTQYF.

This clonotype was seen a handful of times. The chain employs TRBV12-3 or TRBV12-4 and TRBJ1-2, with 7 bases that match TRBD1. Unmatched junction bases numbered 4, after V lost 4 bases and J lost 2 bases. The CDR3 contains 14 residues. The CDR3, as DNA: TGTGCCAGCAGTTCTTCACAGGGGAACTATGGCTACACCTTC. It is translated as CASSSSQGNYGYTF.

This clonotype was found a few times. The V and J genes are TRBV7-9 and TRBJ2-7; 7 nucleotides agree with TRBD1. V was clipped by 7 bases and J by 6 bases; unmatched bases: 12. Germline CDR1 SEHNR, CDR2 FQNEAQ (reference sequence). The CDR3 is 14 amino acids. The CDR3 DNA sequence: TGTGCCAGCACCATTCCAGGGGGAGTAGGCGAGCAGTACTTC. It codes for CASTIPGGVGEQYF. Filled out from reference TRBV7-9 and TRBJ2-7, the complete variable domain reads DTGVSQNPRHKITKRGQNVTFRCDPISEHNRLYWYRQTLGQGPEFLTYFQNEAQLEKSRLLSDRFSAERPKGSFSTLEIQRTEQGDSAMYLCASTIPGGVGEQYFGPGTRLTVT.

This clonotype was found many times. The chain carries TRBV20-1 and TRBJ1-4, with 9 bases identical to TRBD1. The CDR3 has 13 residues. Looked up from germline, CDR1 is DFQATT and CDR2 is SNEGSKA (reference sequence). The V segment lost 3 bases and the J segment 10 bases; nucleotides outside the gene matches: 6. In DNA form, the CDR3 reads TGCAGTGCTAGCGGGACAGGGACAGGAAAACTGTTTTTT. Protein product: CSASGTGTGKLFF.

This clonotype came up a few times. This chain connects TRBV4-3 to TRBJ1-6, with D perhaps TRBD1 (5 bases). From germline, CDR1 is LGHNA and CDR2 YSLEER. The CDR3 spans 15 residues. Trimming took off 4 bases at V and 10 bases at J, with 17 bases between the two ends. As DNA, the CDR3 is TGCGCCAGCAGCCGGGGGAGAGGCTACTTCTCACCCCTCCACTTT. As protein: CASSRGRGYFSPLHF.

The CDR3 DNA is TGCGCCAGCAGCCCCCCCGGGACTAGTGGCGGGGATACGCAGCATTTT. Its protein product is CASSPPGTSGGDTQHF. The chain couples TRBV5-1 to TRBJ2-3; D is possibly TRBD1 (5 bases). The J call may not be correct, given that the DNA end is closer to TRBJ1-5. The germline V gene encodes CDR1 SGHRS and CDR2 YFSETQ. The CDR3 sequence is 16 residues long.

The chain joins TRBV14 to TRBJ2-7; 8 nucleotides align to TRBD1. Germline V gene data show CDR1 as SGHDN and CDR2 as FVKESK. V shed 5 bases, J shed 7 bases, and the junction held 7 bases outside the gene matches. The CDR3 extends over 13 amino acids. CDR3 amino acids: CASSIRTGLEQYF. In DNA form, the CDR3 reads TGTGCCAGCAGCATTCGGACAGGGCTTGAGCAGTACTTC.

V is TRBV7-8 and J is TRBJ2-7; 7 bases line up with TRBD1. CDR1 and CDR2 (germline): SGHVS, FQNEAQ. The CDR3 is 13 amino acids. The trim removed 5 bases at V and 5 bases at J, leaving 6 bases unmatched. CDR3 in amino acids: CASSPTGWDEQYF. As DNA, the CDR3 is TGTGCCAGCAGCCCGACAGGGTGGGACGAGCAGTACTTC.

Many counts were recorded for this clonotype. The chain combines TRBV10-3 with TRBJ2-1; 11 nucleotides line up with TRBD2. The CDR3 extends over 20 amino acids. The V gene end was trimmed by 0 bases and the J gene end by 0 bases; junction bases not matched to a gene: 10. Germline CDR1 is ENHRY and CDR2 is SYGVKD. The CDR3 here is CAISESRLAGGRSSYNEQFF. The CDR3 DNA sequence: TGTGCCATCAGTGAGTCGCGGCTAGCGGGAGGACGAAGCTCCTACAATGAGCAGTTCTTC.

The chain recombines TRBV4-3 with TRBJ2-7; tentatively, D is TRBD1 (6 bases). This CDR3 is 16 amino acids long. Per germline, CDR1 LGHNA and CDR2 YSLEER. V was clipped by 0 bases and J by 4 bases, with 16 bases between them. The CDR3 sequence: CASSQDYRDTLYEQYF. The CDR3, as DNA: TGCGCCAGCAGCCAAGATTACCGGGACACCTTATACGAGCAGTACTTC.

This clonotype was observed many times. The V call is TRBV7-2, the J call TRBJ2-1; a weak D match, TRBD2 (7 bases). CDR1 SGHTA and CDR2 FQGNSA come from the germline V gene. There are 15 residues in the CDR3. V lost 5 bases, J lost 8 bases, and 19 bases lay in between. The CDR3 DNA follows: TGTGCCAGCAGCGGGGGCGGGAGATCGTACGATGAGCAGTTCTTC. It specifies CASSGGGRSYDEQFF.

This clonotype was picked up a small number of times. The chain couples TRBV28 to TRBJ1-6; D remains unclear. This CDR3 region has 14 residues. Trimming removed 3 bases from V and 9 bases from J, with 12 bases in between. Germline V gives CDR1 MDHEN, CDR2 SYDVKM. The DNA for the CDR3 is TGTGCCAGCAGTTTTGATCGGTTAGGTTCACCCCTCCACTTT. Its protein is CASSFDRLGSPLHF.

This clonotype has a handful of counts. CDR3 DNA: TGTGCCAGCAGCTTAGGGGGGCCTCGAGATCAGCCCCAGCATTTT. Translation: CASSLGGPRDQPQHF. The gene calls are TRBV7-2 and TRBJ1-5; possible D gene TRBD1, 6 bases. Germline V gene lookup returns CDR1 SGHTA and CDR2 FQGNSA. V was cut by 1 base and J by 5 bases, with 12 bases left in between. This CDR3 region has 15 residues. The whole variable domain, remainder taken from reference TRBV7-2 and TRBJ1-5, is GAGVSQSPSNKVTEKGKDVELRCDPISGHTALYWYRQSLGQGLEFLIYFQGNSAPDKSGLPSDRFSAERTGGSVSTLTIQRTQQEDSAVYLCASSLGGPRDQPQHFGDGTRLSIL.